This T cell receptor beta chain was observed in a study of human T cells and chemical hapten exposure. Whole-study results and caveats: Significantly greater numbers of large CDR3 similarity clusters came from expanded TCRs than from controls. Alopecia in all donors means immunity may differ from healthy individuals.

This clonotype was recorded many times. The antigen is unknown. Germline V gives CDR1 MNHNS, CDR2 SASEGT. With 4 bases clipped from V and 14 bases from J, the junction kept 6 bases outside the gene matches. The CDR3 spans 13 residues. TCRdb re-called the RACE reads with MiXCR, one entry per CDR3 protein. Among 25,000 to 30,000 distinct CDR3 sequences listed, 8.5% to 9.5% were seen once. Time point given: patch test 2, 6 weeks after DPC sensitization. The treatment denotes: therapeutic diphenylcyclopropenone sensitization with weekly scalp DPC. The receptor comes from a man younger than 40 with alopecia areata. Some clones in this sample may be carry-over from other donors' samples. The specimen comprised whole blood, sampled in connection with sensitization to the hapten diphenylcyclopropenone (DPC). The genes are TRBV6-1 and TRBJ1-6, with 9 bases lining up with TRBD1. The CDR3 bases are TGTGCCAGCAGTGGTAGGGACAGGGAATCCCTCCACTTT. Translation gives CASSGRDRESLHF.